A single TCR beta chain is shown here with its context. Its antigen is not known. This entry comes from a study of cytotoxic CD8 clonotypes in ibrutinib-treated CLL. General study findings and limits: Public clonotypes (which were uncommon) either contracted or remained stable on treatment.

Sequenced by immunoSEQ multiplex PCR; TCRdb stores in-frame clones only, minus some. The sample consists of 25,000 to 30,000 clones, 62% of them appearing once. This TCR came from a human donor with chronic lymphocytic leukemia. The input for sequencing was PBMCs, taken before ibrutinib treatment.

CDR3 residues: CAISEVNTEAFF. CDR3 sequence (DNA): TGTGCCATCAGTGAGGTGAACACTGAAGCTTTCTTT. The gene calls are TRBV10-3 and TRBJ1-1; D remains ambiguous. The V and J ends lost 2 bases and 0 bases respectively, with 1 base between them. The CDR3 has 12 residues. Germline V gene sequence: CDR1 ENHRY, CDR2 SYGVKD.